The T cell receptor (beta chain) under discussion was sequenced for a study of blood T cell repertoires in COVID-19. Unmatched junction bases numbered 10, after V lost 5 bases and J lost 4 bases. CDR1 and CDR2 (germline): SGHNT, YENEEA. The length of the CDR3 is 16 residues. Original data processing: Amplifying reference gene primers gave estimates of nucleated cell counts. Data came from immunoSEQ multiplex PCR; TCRdb stores just in-frame clones and leaves some out. V and J calls and clone size come straight from that table; D and trimming were deduced from the DNA. The sample holds roughly 60,000 clones, over 90% seen once. This clone was detected only a few times.

The chain recombines TRBV11-3 with TRBJ1-2; 10 bases fit TRBD1. This TCR derives from a man aged 45 to 65 with active COVID-19. Specimen: peripheral blood. The DNA for the CDR3 is TGTGCCAGCAGCCTGGGGACAGGGGATAGACTCTATGGCTACACCTTC. Its protein is CASSLGTGDRLYGYTF. Together with reference TRBV11-3 and TRBJ1-2, the CDR3 gives the full variable domain: EAGVVQSPRYKIIEKKQPVAFWCNPISGHNTLYWYLQNLGQGPELLIRYENEEAVDDSQLPKDRFSAERLKGVDSTLKIQPAELGDSAVYLCASSLGTGDRLYGYTFGSGTRLTVV.